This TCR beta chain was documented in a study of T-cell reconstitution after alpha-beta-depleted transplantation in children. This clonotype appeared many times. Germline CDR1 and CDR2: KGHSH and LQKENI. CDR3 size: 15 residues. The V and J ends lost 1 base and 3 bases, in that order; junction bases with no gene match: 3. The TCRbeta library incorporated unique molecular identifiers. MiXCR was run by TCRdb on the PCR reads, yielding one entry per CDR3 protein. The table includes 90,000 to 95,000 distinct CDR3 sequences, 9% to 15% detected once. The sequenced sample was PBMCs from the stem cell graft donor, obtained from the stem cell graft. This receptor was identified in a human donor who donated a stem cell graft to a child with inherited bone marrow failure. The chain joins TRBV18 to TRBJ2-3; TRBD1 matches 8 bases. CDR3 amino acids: CASSPRQGKTDTQYF. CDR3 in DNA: TGTGCCAGCTCACCACGACAGGGGAAGACAGATACGCAGTATTTT.